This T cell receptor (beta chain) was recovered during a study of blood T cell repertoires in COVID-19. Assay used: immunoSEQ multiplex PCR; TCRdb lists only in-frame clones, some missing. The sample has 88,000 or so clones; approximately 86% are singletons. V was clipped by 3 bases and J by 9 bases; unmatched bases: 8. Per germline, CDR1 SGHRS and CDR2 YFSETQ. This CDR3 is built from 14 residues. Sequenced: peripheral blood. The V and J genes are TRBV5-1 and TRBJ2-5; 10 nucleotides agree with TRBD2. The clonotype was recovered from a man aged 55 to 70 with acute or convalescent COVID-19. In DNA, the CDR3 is TGCGCCAGCAGCTCACTAGCGGGGCCGTCGTCCCAGTACTTC. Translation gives CASSSLAGPSSQYF.